The present entry profiles one T cell receptor (beta chain) with its context. This record belongs to a study of blood T cell repertoires in COVID-19. Study in general: Acute-phase and convalescent COVID-19 samples originated in the United States, Italy and Spain.

This CDR3 contains 15 residues. Trimming cost V 4 bases and J 7 bases; bases outside gene matches: 10. Germline V gene sequence: CDR1 LNHDA, CDR2 SQIVND (reference sequence). Original handling: Estimation of nucleated cell counts relied on the amplification of reference gene primers. The table came from immunoSEQ multiplex PCR; TCRdb's copy has only in-frame clones and leaves some out. The D gene and trimming were derived from the DNA, and the V and J assignments and clone size from that table. Here the sample spans about 120,000 clones, nearly 90% being singletons. Seattle's enrolled individuals joined amid active infection and were then monitored longitudinally.

The sample comprised peripheral blood. The clonotype comes from a woman aged 60-75 years with COVID-19, enrolled during active disease. The chain is built from TRBV19 and TRBJ1-1; the match to TRBD1 covers 9 bases. As DNA, the CDR3 is TGTGCCAGTAGTAGATGGGACAGGGCCGGAGATGAAGCTTTCTTT. It codes for CASSRWDRAGDEAFF. Looking up the rest from reference TRBV19 and TRBJ1-1 gives the full variable domain: DGGITQSPKYLFRKEGQNVTLSCEQNLNHDAMYWYRQDPGQGLRLIYYSQIVNDFQKGDIAEGYSVSREKKESFPLTVTSAQKNPTAFYLCASSRWDRAGDEAFFGQGTRLTVV.